This T cell receptor (beta chain) appears in the sequencing data of a study of control samples from healthy donors and cancer patients. This table comes from immunoSEQ multiplex PCR, and its TCRdb copy is limited to in-frame clones, with some not included. The repertoire holds fewer than 25,000 clones, approximately 83% seen once, with approximately 30% in the top ten. This CDR3 has 15 residues. Germline assignment: CDR1 ENHRY and CDR2 SYGVKD. V lost 7 bases, J lost 4 bases, and 18 bases lay in between. The J gene is TRBJ2-3, the V gene TRBV10-3; D is unclear. The sample consisted of PBMCs. This receptor was obtained from a man aged 55 to 70 with head and neck cancer. CDR3 DNA sequence: TGTGCCATCACTCCAGACCCCGTAGCCCCAGATACGCAGTATTTT. As protein: CAITPDPVAPDTQYF.